The 9 T cell receptor beta chains below come from one sample, sequenced in a study of blood T cell repertoires in COVID-19. Generated by immunoSEQ multiplex PCR, the TCRdb table keeps only in-frame clones and is missing some. This sample has under 250,000 clones, with roughly nine tenths found just once. Material: peripheral blood. Receptors originate from a woman aged 60-70 years who had recovered from COVID-19.

A single count supports this clone. The genes are TRBV27 and TRBJ2-7, with D maybe TRBD2 (6 bases). The CDR3 has 16 amino acids. Trimming left V 3 bases short and J 1 base short, with 16 bases between. CDR1 is MNHEY and CDR2 is SMNVEV in the germline V gene (reference sequence). In DNA, the CDR3 is TGTGCCAGCAGTTTGAGCCTGCGGGGAAGGTCCTACGAGCAGTACTTC. Translated, it gives CASSLSLRGRSYEQYF.

This clone is a singleton in its sample. The J gene is TRBJ2-7, the V gene TRBV9, with D perhaps TRBD2 (6 bases). CDR3 length: 13 amino acids. Germline values: CDR1 SGDLS, CDR2 YYNGEE. Deletions cut 2 bases from V and 6 bases from J, with 12 bases between. CDR3 loop: CASSVSGAGEQYF. In DNA, the CDR3 is TGTGCCAGCAGCGTTTCGGGAGCCGGCGAGCAGTACTTC.

J is TRBJ1-2 and V is TRBV7-9; possibly TRBD1 for D (6 bases). The V and J ends lost 3 bases and 6 bases respectively, with 11 bases between them. CDR3 length: 13 amino acids. CDR1 SEHNR and CDR2 FQNEAQ come from the germline V gene (reference sequence). For the CDR3, the DNA is TGTGCCAGCAGCTTGGGTCGGACAGATGGCTACACCTTC. As protein: CASSLGRTDGYTF. The full variable domain, with the rest looked up from reference TRBV7-9 and TRBJ1-2, is DTGVSQNPRHKITKRGQNVTFRCDPISEHNRLYWYRQTLGQGPEFLTYFQNEAQLEKSRLLSDRFSAERPKGSFSTLEIQRTEQGDSAMYLCASSLGRTDGYTFGSGTRLTVV.

This clone was recorded only once. The chain links TRBV6-4 to TRBJ2-1; TRBD2 matches at 10 bases. After removal of 9 bases from V and 6 bases from J, the junction contained 14 bases not matched to a gene. The CDR3 has 16 residues. Germline V lookup: CDR1 MRHNA, CDR2 SNTAGT. The CDR3, as DNA: TGTGCCAGTAATCTTTTAGCGGGGGGTCCCCTCAATGAGCAGTTCTTC. Protein sequence: CASNLLAGGPLNEQFF.

The rearrangement joins TRBV9 to TRBJ2-5; D is ambiguous. V gave up 0 bases and J gave up 5 bases, with 8 bases separating them. This CDR3 contains 13 residues. Germline values: CDR1 SGDLS, CDR2 YYNGEE. CDR3 in amino acids: CASSVDNPETQYF. CDR3 DNA sequence: TGTGCCAGCAGCGTAGATAATCCCGAGACCCAGTACTTC.

As to this clone: Distinct nucleotide sequences in the sample also encode this CDR3. The rearrangement uses TRBV5-1 and TRBJ2-7, with 7 bases identical to TRBD1. The V gene's germline CDR1 is SGHRS and CDR2 YFSETQ. Losses at the gene ends were 4 bases for V and 3 bases for J; bases not matched to a gene: 4. The CDR3 runs 13 residues. The CDR3 is CASSRDRDYEQYF. CDR3 sequence (DNA): TGCGCCAGCAGCCGAGACAGGGACTACGAGCAGTACTTC. Variable domain in full (rest from reference TRBV5-1 and TRBJ2-7): KAGVTQTPRYLIKTRGQQVTLSCSPISGHRSVSWYQQTPGQGLQFLFEYFSETQRNKGNFPGRFSGRQFSNSRSEMNVSTLELGDSALYLCASSRDRDYEQYFGPGTRLTVT.

This CDR3 reads CASSQDLRGRITGELFF. CDR3 sequence (DNA): TGTGCCAGCAGCCAAGATCTGCGGGGTCGGATCACCGGGGAGCTGTTTTTT. The genes are TRBV14 and TRBJ2-2, with D possibly being TRBD2 (6 bases). Germline loops: CDR1 SGHDN, CDR2 FVKESK. The CDR3 loop spans 17 amino acids. Trimming left V 0 bases short and J 4 bases short, with 15 bases between.

The V call is TRBV5-6, the J call TRBJ2-3; 13 bases are a match to TRBD2. The trim removed 5 bases at V and 1 base at J, leaving 13 bases unmatched. The CDR3 consists of 19 residues. Looked up from germline, CDR1 is SGHDT and CDR2 is YYEEEE. DNA of the CDR3: TGTGCCAGCAGATACAGGAAACTAGCGGGGGGGCCGGGCACAGATACGCAGTATTTT. Amino acids: CASRYRKLAGGPGTDTQYF.

V is TRBV2 and J is TRBJ2-5; possible D gene TRBD2, 6 bases. CDR1 is SNHLY and CDR2 is FYNNEI in the germline V gene. The CDR3 has 15 amino acids. V was pared by 8 bases and J by 1 base, with 17 bases between. The DNA for the CDR3 is TGTGCCAGCGAAGATAGCGGCCCACTCCAAGAGACCCAGTACTTC. It is translated as CASEDSGPLQETQYF.